The clone carrying this T cell receptor (beta chain) has a single count. One entry per CDR3 protein results from TCRdb running MiXCR on the reads. The repertoire has about 740,000 distinct CDR3 sequences, roughly a third of them found once; the top ten carry around 2.6%. Germline V gene lookup returns CDR1 SGHDT and CDR2 YYEEEE. The germline V and J ends were trimmed by 1 base and 4 bases, with 9 bases remaining between them. CDR3 length: 14 amino acids. The record originates from a study of T cell repertoires in cytomegalovirus infection. This clonotype originated in a human donor in good health (CMV status not recorded). Some clones in this sample may be carry-over from other donors' samples. Source material: PBMCs. The chain joins TRBV5-6 to TRBJ2-1; D unresolved. Here the CDR3 DNA reads TGTGCCAGCAGCTTGTGGCTCCCTTACAATGAGCAGTTCTTC. Its protein is CASSLWLPYNEQFF. Looking up the rest from reference TRBV5-6 and TRBJ2-1 gives the full variable domain: DAGVTQSPTHLIKTRGQQVTLRCSPKSGHDTVSWYQQALGQGPQFIFQYYEEEERQRGNFPDRFSGHQFPNYSSELNVNALLLGDSALYLCASSLWLPYNEQFFGPGTRLTVL.